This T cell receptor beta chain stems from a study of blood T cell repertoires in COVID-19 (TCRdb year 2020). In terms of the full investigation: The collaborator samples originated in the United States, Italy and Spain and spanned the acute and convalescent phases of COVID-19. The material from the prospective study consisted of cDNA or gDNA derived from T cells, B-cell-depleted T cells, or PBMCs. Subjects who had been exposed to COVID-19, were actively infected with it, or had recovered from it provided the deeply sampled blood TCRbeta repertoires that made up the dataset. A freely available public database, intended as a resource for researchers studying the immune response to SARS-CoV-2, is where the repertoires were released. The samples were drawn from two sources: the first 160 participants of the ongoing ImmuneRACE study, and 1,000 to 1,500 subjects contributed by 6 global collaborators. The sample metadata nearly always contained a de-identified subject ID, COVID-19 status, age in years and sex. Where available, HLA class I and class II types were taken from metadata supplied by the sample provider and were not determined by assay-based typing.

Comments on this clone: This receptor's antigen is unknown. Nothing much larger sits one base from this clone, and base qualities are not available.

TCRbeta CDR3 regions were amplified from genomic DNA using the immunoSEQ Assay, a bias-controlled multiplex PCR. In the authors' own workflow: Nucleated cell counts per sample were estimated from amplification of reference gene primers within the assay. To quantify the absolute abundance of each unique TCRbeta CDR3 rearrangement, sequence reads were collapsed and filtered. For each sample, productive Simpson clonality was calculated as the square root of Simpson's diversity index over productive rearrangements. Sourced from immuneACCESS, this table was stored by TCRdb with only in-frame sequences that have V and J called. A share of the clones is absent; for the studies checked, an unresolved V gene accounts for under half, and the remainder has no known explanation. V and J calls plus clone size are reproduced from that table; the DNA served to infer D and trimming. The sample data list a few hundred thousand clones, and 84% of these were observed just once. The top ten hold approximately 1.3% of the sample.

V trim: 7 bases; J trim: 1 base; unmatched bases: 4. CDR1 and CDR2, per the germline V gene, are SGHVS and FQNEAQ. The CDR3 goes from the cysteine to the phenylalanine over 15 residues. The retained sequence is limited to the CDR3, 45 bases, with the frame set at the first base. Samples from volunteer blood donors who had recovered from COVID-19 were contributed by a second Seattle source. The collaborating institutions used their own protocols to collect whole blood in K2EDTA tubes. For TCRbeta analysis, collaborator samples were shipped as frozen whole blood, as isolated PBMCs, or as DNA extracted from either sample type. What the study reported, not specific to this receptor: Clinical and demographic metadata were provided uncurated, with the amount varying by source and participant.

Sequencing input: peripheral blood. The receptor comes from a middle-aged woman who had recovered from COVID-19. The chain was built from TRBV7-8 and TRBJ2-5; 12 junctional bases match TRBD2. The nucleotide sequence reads TGTGCCAGCAATGGACTAGCGGGGACCCAAGAGACCCAGTACTTC. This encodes CASNGLAGTQETQYF.